This T cell receptor (beta chain) was identified during a study of blood T cell repertoires in COVID-19. Germline CDR1 is SEHNR and CDR2 is FQNEAQ (reference sequence). V was cut by 4 bases and J by 2 bases, with 18 bases left in between. CDR3 size: 16 residues. TCRdb keeps only in-frame clones here, not all; method: immunoSEQ multiplex PCR. The data contain more than 95,000 clones, around 89% of them singletons. J is TRBJ2-7 and V is TRBV7-9; D unresolved. Sequencing used peripheral blood. The clonotype comes from a human donor in a cohort sampled during active COVID-19. The chain's CDR3 is CASSSVMGPAAYEQYF. The DNA for the CDR3 is TGTGCCAGCAGCTCGGTCATGGGCCCAGCAGCCTACGAGCAGTACTTC.